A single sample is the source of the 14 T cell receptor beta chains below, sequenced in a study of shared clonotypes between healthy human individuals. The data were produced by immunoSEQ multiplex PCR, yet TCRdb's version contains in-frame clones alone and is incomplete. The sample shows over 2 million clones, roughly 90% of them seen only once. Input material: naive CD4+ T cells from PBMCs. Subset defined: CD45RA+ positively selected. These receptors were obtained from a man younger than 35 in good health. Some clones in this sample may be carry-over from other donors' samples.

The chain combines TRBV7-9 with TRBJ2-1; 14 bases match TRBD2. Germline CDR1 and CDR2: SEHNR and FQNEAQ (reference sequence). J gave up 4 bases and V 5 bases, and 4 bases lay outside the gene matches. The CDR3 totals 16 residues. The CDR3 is CASSPGLAGAYNEQFF. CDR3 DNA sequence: TGTGCCAGCAGCCCGGGACTAGCGGGAGCGTACAATGAGCAGTTCTTC.

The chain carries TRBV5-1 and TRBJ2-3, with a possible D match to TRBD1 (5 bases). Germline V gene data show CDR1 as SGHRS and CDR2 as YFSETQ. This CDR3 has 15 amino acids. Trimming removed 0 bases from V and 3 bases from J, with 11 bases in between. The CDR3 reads CASSLEGYWTDTQYF. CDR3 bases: TGCGCCAGCAGCTTGGAGGGGTACTGGACAGATACGCAGTATTTT.

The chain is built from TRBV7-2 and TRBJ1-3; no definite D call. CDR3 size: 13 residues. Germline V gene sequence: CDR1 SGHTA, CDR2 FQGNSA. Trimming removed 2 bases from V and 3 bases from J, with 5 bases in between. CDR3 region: CASSLSGGNTIYF. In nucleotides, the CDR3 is TGTGCCAGCAGCTTAAGCGGTGGAAACACCATATATTTT.

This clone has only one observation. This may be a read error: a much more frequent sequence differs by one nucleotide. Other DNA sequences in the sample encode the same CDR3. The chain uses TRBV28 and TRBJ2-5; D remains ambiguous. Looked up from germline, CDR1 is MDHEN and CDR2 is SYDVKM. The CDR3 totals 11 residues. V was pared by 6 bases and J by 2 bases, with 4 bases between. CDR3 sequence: CASSSQETQYF. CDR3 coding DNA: TGTGCCAGCAGCTCACAAGAGACCCAGTACTTC.

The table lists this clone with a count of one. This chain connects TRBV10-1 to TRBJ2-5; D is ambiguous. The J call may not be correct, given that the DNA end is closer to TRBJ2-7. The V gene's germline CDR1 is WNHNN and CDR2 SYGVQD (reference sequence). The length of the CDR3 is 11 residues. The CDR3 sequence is CASSQGTEQYF. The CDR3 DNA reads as TGCGCCAGCAGTCAAGGCACCGAGCAGTACTTC.

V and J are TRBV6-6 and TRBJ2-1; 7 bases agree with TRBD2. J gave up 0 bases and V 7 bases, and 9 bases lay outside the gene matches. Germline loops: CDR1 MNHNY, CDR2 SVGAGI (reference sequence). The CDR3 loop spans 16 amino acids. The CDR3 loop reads CASTPGASGSYNEQFF. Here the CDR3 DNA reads TGTGCCAGCACCCCCGGGGCTAGCGGCTCCTACAATGAGCAGTTCTTC.

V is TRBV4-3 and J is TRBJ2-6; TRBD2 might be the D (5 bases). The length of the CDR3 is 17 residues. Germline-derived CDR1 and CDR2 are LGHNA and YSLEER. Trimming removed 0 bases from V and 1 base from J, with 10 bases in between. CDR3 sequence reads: CASSQEVRTSGANVLTF. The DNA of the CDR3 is TGCGCCAGCAGCCAAGAAGTACGGACTTCTGGGGCCAACGTCCTGACTTTC.

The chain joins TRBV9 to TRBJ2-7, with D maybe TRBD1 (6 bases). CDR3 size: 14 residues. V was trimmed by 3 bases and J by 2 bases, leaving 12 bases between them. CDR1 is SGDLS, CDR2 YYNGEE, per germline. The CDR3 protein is CASSGEDRPYEQYF. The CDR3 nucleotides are TGTGCCAGCAGCGGAGAGGACAGACCCTACGAGCAGTACTTC.

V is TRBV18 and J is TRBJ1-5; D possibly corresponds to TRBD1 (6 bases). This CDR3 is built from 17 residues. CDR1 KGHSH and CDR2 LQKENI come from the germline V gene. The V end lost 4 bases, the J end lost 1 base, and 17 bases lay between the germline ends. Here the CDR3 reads CASSQLPWGASNQPQHF. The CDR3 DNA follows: TGTGCCAGCTCACAACTACCTTGGGGGGCGAGCAATCAGCCCCAGCATTTT.

In DNA, the CDR3 is TGTGCCAGCAGCCCGGTGGACAGATTTGGGAGCTCCTACAATGAGCAGTTCTTC. Its protein is CASSPVDRFGSSYNEQFF. The chain carries TRBV7-3 and TRBJ2-1, with D maybe TRBD1 (6 bases). Germline V lookup: CDR1 SGHTA, CDR2 FQGTGA. CDR3 length: 18 amino acids. V was shortened by 5 bases and J by 0 bases, with 20 bases between the two germline ends. Looking up the rest from reference TRBV7-3 and TRBJ2-1 gives the full variable domain: GAGVSQTPSNKVTEKGKYVELRCDPISGHTALYWYRQSLGQGPEFLIYFQGTGAADDSGLPNDRFFAVRPEGSVSTLKIQRTERGDSAVYLCASSPVDRFGSSYNEQFFGPGTRLTVL.

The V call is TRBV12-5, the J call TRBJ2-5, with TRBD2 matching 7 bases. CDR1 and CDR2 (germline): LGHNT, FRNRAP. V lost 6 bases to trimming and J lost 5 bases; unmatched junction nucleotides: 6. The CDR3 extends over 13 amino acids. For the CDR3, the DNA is TGTGCTAGTGGGCCTTCCGGGGGGGAGACCCAGTACTTC. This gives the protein CASGPSGGETQYF. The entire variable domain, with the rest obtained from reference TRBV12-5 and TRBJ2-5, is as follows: DARVTQTPRHKVTEMGQEVTMRCQPILGHNTVFWYRQTMMQGLELLAYFRNRAPLDDSGMPKDRFSAEMPDATLATLKIQPSEPRDSAVYFCASGPSGGETQYFGPGTRLLVL.

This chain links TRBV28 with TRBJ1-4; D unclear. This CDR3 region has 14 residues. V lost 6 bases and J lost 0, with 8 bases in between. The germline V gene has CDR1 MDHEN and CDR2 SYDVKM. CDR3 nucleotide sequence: TGTGCCAGCAGCGTGCCAACAACTAATGAAAAACTGTTTTTT. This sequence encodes CASSVPTTNEKLFF.

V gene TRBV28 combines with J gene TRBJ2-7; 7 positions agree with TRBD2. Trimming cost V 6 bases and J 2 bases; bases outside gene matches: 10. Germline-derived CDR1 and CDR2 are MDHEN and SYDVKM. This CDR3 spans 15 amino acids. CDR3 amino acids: CASSPGGSATYEQYF. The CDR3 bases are TGTGCCAGCAGCCCGGGCGGGAGTGCGACCTACGAGCAGTACTTC.

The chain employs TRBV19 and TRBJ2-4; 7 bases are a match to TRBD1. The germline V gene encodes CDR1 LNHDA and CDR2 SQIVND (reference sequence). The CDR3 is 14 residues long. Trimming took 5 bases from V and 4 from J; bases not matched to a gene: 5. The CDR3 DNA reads TGTGCCAGTAGTTGGACAGGAGAAAAAAACATTCAGTACTTC. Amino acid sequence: CASSWTGEKNIQYF. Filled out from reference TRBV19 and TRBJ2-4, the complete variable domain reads DGGITQSPKYLFRKEGQNVTLSCEQNLNHDAMYWYRQDPGQGLRLIYYSQIVNDFQKGDIAEGYSVSREKKESFPLTVTSAQKNPTAFYLCASSWTGEKNIQYFGAGTRLSVL.